These 8 T cell receptor beta chains were all obtained from the same sample, sequenced in a study of T cell repertoires in cytomegalovirus infection. MiXCR was run by TCRdb on the reads, yielding one entry per CDR3 protein. The repertoire holds over 100,000 distinct CDR3 sequences, with over 9% as singletons. Their specific antigens are unknown. Specimen: PBMCs, sequenced either directly or after in vitro stimulation (not recorded which). These receptors were obtained from a human donor in good health (CMV status not recorded). Some clones in this sample may be carry-over from other donors' samples.

The chain joins TRBV20-1 to TRBJ2-3; possible D gene TRBD2, 5 bases. The CDR3 consists of 14 residues. V dropped 2 bases and J dropped 0 bases, with 9 bases sitting between them. The germline CDR1 and CDR2 sequences are DFQATT and SNEGSKA (reference sequence). CDR3 region: CSARQTTSTDTQYF. Here the CDR3 DNA reads TGCAGTGCTAGACAGACTACTAGCACAGATACGCAGTATTTT.

This clonotype was counted between two and nine times. The V call is TRBV20-1, the J call TRBJ2-3; the match to TRBD2 covers 9 bases. CDR3 length: 15 amino acids. Per germline, CDR1 DFQATT and CDR2 SNEGSKA (reference sequence). Trimming at V came to 1 base and at J to 3 bases, leaving 5 bases not matched to a gene. The CDR3: CSARVSGSLTDTQYF. CDR3 DNA sequence: TGCAGTGCTAGAGTTAGCGGGAGTTTAACAGATACGCAGTATTTT.

This clonotype was counted only a few times. The chain joins TRBV6-5 to TRBJ1-1, with 7 positions matching TRBD1. The ends lost 7 bases at V and 1 base at J; junction bases unmatched: 3. Germline V gene sequence: CDR1 MNHEY, CDR2 SVGAGI. The CDR3 covers 13 residues. The CDR3 DNA is TGTGCCAGCATCCACAGGGGGAACACTGAAGCTTTCTTT. Its translation is CASIHRGNTEAFF.

The chain couples TRBV29-1 to TRBJ2-3, with no clear D. This CDR3 has 10 amino acids. Germline CDR1 is SQVTM and CDR2 is ANQGSEA. The V end was cut by 3 bases, the J end by 2 bases, with 0 bases between. In DNA, the CDR3 is TGCAGCGTTGACACAGATACGCAGTATTTT. Translating it yields CSVDTDTQYF.

This clonotype turned up a few times. The chain carries TRBV20-1 and TRBJ2-5, with D maybe TRBD2 (6 bases). CDR1 and CDR2 from the germline V gene are DFQATT and SNEGSKA (reference sequence). The V end was cut by 6 bases, the J end by 2 bases, with 13 bases between. The CDR3 extends over 13 amino acids. CDR3 amino acids: CSAKLAGQETQYF. The CDR3 region has the DNA TGCAGTGCCAAGCTGGCGGGACAAGAGACCCAGTACTTC.

The table lists this clonotype with a few counts. The CDR3 reads CASIFNLYKERRYEQFF. CDR3 DNA: TGTGCCAGCATCTTCAATCTCTACAAAGAACGGAGATATGAGCAGTTCTTC. This rearrangement joins TRBV6-2 or TRBV6-3 to TRBJ2-1; D not certain. This CDR3 contains 17 residues. V lost 7 bases and J 8 bases, leaving 27 bases between the germline ends. Germline lookup yields CDR1 MNHEY and CDR2 SVGEGT.

This clonotype was counted between two and nine times. V gene TRBV11-3 combines with J gene TRBJ1-1, with 8 bases matching TRBD1. Looked up from germline, CDR1 is SGHNT and CDR2 is YENEEA. The V gene end was trimmed by 5 bases and the J gene end by 7 bases; junction bases not matched to a gene: 6. CDR3 length: 13 amino acids. Written as DNA, the CDR3 is TGTGCCAGCAGCCCCTGGACAGGGCTTGAAGCTTTCTTT. It encodes CASSPWTGLEAFF.

The CDR3, as DNA: TGTGCCAGCCCTACATCTGGACAGGGGGGGACCAATGAGCAGTTCTTC. Translation gives CASPTSGQGGTNEQFF. The chain has TRBV2 and TRBJ2-1; TRBD1 matches 10 bases. The CDR3 runs 16 residues. Germline loops: CDR1 SNHLY, CDR2 FYNNEI. V was pared by 8 bases and J by 6 bases, with 13 bases of the junction left unmatched.